What follows are 20 T cell receptor beta chains derived from one specimen sequenced in a study of response to subunit inactivated influenza vaccine. TCRdb re-called the RT-PCR reads through MiXCR, storing one row per CDR3 protein. The sample contains a few hundred thousand distinct CDR3 sequences, approximately 14% of which appear only once. Source: PBMCs from blood, taken roughly 12 days after vaccination. Receptors originate from a man between 50 and 59 years old who received an inactivated influenza vaccine.

The chain employs TRBV7-9 and TRBJ2-3; D tentatively reads TRBD1 or TRBD2 (5 bases each). V lost 2 bases to trimming and J lost 2 bases, with 14 bases between them. The CDR3 extends over 16 amino acids. Germline V gives CDR1 SEHNR, CDR2 FQNEAQ (reference sequence). The DNA for the CDR3 is TGTGCCAGCAGCTTATGGGGACGAAGCCCCACAGATACGCAGTATTTT. It specifies CASSLWGRSPTDTQYF.

This clonotype was counted only a few times. This rearrangement joins TRBV20-1 to TRBJ1-5, with TRBD1 identical over 8 bases. Germline V gene lookup returns CDR1 DFQATT and CDR2 SNEGSKA (reference sequence). V shed 0 bases and J 5 bases; nucleotides not matched to a gene: 15. This CDR3 has 18 residues. The CDR3, as DNA: TGCAGTGCTAGAGATCATTGGATGACAGGGGACGAAGATCAGCCCCAGCATTTT. Translation gives CSARDHWMTGDEDQPQHF.

The chain carries TRBV5-4 and TRBJ1-2; TRBD1 matches at 7 bases. Germline values: CDR1 SGHNT, CDR2 YYREEE (reference sequence). V trimming: 0 bases; J trimming: 4 bases; junction bases outside the gene matches: 6. There are 15 residues in the CDR3. The CDR3 DNA follows: TGTGCCAGCAGCTTGGGTTCGGGACAGATCTATGGCTACACCTTC. This codes for CASSLGSGQIYGYTF.

The table lists this clonotype with many counts. The chain links TRBV5-1 to TRBJ2-7, with no clear D. CDR1 and CDR2 (germline): SGHRS, YFSETQ. V was shortened by 0 bases and J by 0 bases, with 13 bases between the two germline ends. This CDR3 region has 16 residues. The CDR3 nucleotides read TGCGCCAGCAGCTTGGTTAACGGCAGGACCTCCTACGAGCAGTACTTC. Protein sequence: CASSLVNGRTSYEQYF.

About this clonotype itself: One end of the junction is discordant with germline, which a read error may explain. The chain recombines TRBV6-1 with TRBJ1-1; 8 nucleotides line up with TRBD1. This CDR3 has 13 residues. The germline gives CDR1 MNHNS, CDR2 SASEGT. CDR3 protein: CASSDRGDTKAFF. The CDR3 nucleotides are TGTGCCAGCAGCGACAGGGGTGACACTAAAGCTTTCTTT.

This clonotype was counted a few times. The rearrangement links TRBV10-3 to TRBJ2-5; D may be TRBD2 (6 bases). In germline, CDR1 is ENHRY, CDR2 SYGVKD. The CDR3 has 12 residues. V lost 5 bases to trimming and J lost 5 bases, with 9 bases between them. This chain's CDR3 is CAISRGLETQYF. The CDR3 DNA reads TGTGCCATCAGTCGGGGGTTGGAGACCCAGTACTTC.

This clonotype has more than one count but fewer than ten. The rearrangement links TRBV11-2 to TRBJ2-3, with 9 bases aligning to TRBD1. Germline assignment: CDR1 SGHAT and CDR2 FQNNGV. The CDR3 length is 19 residues. Trimming cost V 2 bases and J 0 bases; bases outside gene matches: 12. Here the CDR3 reads CASSLRARQGVFSTDTQYF. The CDR3 DNA follows: TGTGCCAGCAGCTTAAGGGCGCGACAGGGGGTTTTTAGCACAGATACGCAGTATTTT.

This clonotype appeared a few times. V gene TRBV12-3 or TRBV12-4 combines with J gene TRBJ2-3; a weak D match, TRBD1 (6 bases). Between the trimmed V and J ends, which lost 5 bases and 5 bases, there was a span of 14 bases. The CDR3 has 14 residues. Here the CDR3 reads CASSDIRDKDTQYF. CDR3 nucleotides: TGTGCCAGCAGTGACATCCGGGACAAAGATACGCAGTATTTT.

The rearrangement links TRBV12-3 or TRBV12-4 to TRBJ2-1, with 11 nucleotides matching TRBD2. Losses at the gene ends were 4 bases for V and 9 bases for J; bases not matched to a gene: 8. The CDR3 loop spans 15 amino acids. The CDR3 sequence: CASSSGLAAGPEQFF. CDR3 nucleotides: TGTGCCAGCAGTTCGGGACTAGCGGCAGGCCCTGAGCAGTTCTTC.

The chain joins TRBV5-1 to TRBJ2-2, with D perhaps assigned TRBD1 or TRBD2 (7 bases each). Looked up from germline, CDR1 is SGHRS and CDR2 is YFSETQ. CDR3 length equals 15 residues. Between the trimmed V and J ends, which lost 6 bases and 4 bases, there was a span of 16 bases. The CDR3 here is CASTKTGEGTGELFF. CDR3 DNA: TGCGCCAGCACCAAAACAGGGGAGGGCACCGGGGAGCTGTTTTTT.

The sample holds a few counts of this clonotype. The CDR3 spells CSASNGGGELFF. DNA of the CDR3: TGCAGTGCTAGTAATGGTGGCGGGGAGCTGTTTTTT. This chain links TRBV20-1 with TRBJ2-2; unclear D gene. This CDR3 comprises 12 residues. V dropped 3 bases and J dropped 7 bases, with 9 bases sitting between them. Per germline, CDR1 DFQATT and CDR2 SNEGSKA (reference sequence).

J is TRBJ2-7 and V is TRBV11-2, with D uncertain. Looked up from germline, CDR1 is SGHAT and CDR2 is FQNNGV. V gave up 0 bases and J gave up 3 bases, with 6 bases separating them. The CDR3 runs 13 residues. CDR3 sequence reads: CASSLEAYYEQYF. The CDR3 bases are TGTGCCAGCAGCTTAGAGGCTTACTACGAGCAGTACTTC.

This clonotype was recorded a few times. The chain uses TRBV6-4 and TRBJ1-2; tentatively, D is TRBD1 (5 bases). Germline V gene sequence: CDR1 MRHNA, CDR2 SNTAGT. Trimming took 6 bases from V and 0 from J, leaving 14 bases between them. The CDR3 consists of 15 residues. Here the CDR3 reads CASSLTELANYGYTF. The CDR3 DNA is TGTGCCAGCAGCCTGACAGAATTAGCTAACTATGGCTACACCTTC.

This rearrangement joins TRBV4-3 to TRBJ2-7; D uncertain. Deletions cut 0 bases from V and 3 bases from J, with 18 bases between. From germline, CDR1 is LGHNA and CDR2 YSLEER. The CDR3 has 17 amino acids. The DNA of the CDR3 is TGCGCCAGCAGCCAAGAAGCTGGGGTGCCCCTCATCTACGAGCAGTACTTC. Encoded protein: CASSQEAGVPLIYEQYF.

The chain has TRBV7-6 and TRBJ2-5; a possible D gene is TRBD1 (5 bases). V dropped 5 bases and J dropped 6 bases, with 16 bases sitting between them. The CDR3 has 14 residues. CDR1 is SGHVS, CDR2 FNYEAQ, per germline. The CDR3 DNA sequence: TGTGCCAGCAGCGCCCGACAGCTGAGGCAGACCCAGTACTTC. Translation: CASSARQLRQTQYF.

This clonotype was found a few times. V and J are TRBV28 and TRBJ2-7; D ambiguous. This CDR3 spans 14 amino acids. Per germline, CDR1 MDHEN and CDR2 SYDVKM. The V gene lost 2 bases and the J gene lost 2 bases, with 10 bases spanning the gap. For the CDR3, the DNA is TGTGCCAGCAGTTTAGCTCCTAAACCCTACGAGCAGTACTTC. This gives the protein CASSLAPKPYEQYF.

This clonotype was picked up a small number of times. The chain links TRBV18 to TRBJ2-7; TRBD1 aligns across 10 bases. The CDR3 has 17 residues. V dropped 0 bases and J dropped 6; count of bases not matched to a gene: 11. Germline CDR1 and CDR2: KGHSH and LQKENI. The CDR3 bases are TGTGCCAGCTCACCACCTCACCCATCGACAGGGGGCAGCGAGCAGTACTTC. Protein sequence: CASSPPHPSTGGSEQYF.

This clonotype was observed at least ten times. V gene TRBV20-1 combines with J gene TRBJ1-5; TRBD1 might be the D (5 bases). The germline CDR1 and CDR2 sequences are DFQATT and SNEGSKA (reference sequence). Trimming pared 5 bases from V and 0 bases from J, leaving 17 bases between. The CDR3 covers 16 residues. The DNA of the CDR3 is TGCAGTGCTGAGGGAGGGACCGAATATAGCAATCAGCCCCAGCATTTT. Protein: CSAEGGTEYSNQPQHF.

V is TRBV30 and J is TRBJ2-3; 7 nucleotides align to TRBD2. V was clipped by 5 bases and J by 4 bases; unmatched bases: 9. CDR3 size: 14 residues. Germline V gene sequence: CDR1 GTSNPN, CDR2 SVGIG (reference sequence). In DNA, the CDR3 is TGTGCCTGGGGGACCGGGACTATCGCAGATACGCAGTATTTT. Residues: CAWGTGTIADTQYF.

V gene TRBV4-2 combines with J gene TRBJ2-1; no clear D. The V gene's germline CDR1 is LGHNA and CDR2 YNFKEQ. CDR3 size: 15 residues. Deletions cut 0 bases from V and 7 bases from J, with 13 bases between. CDR3 residues: CASSQDLGAFNEQFF. CDR3 bases: TGTGCCAGCAGCCAAGATCTCGGAGCCTTTAATGAGCAGTTCTTC.